Listed below are T cell receptor beta chains from one sample, sequenced in a study of human T cells and chemical hapten exposure. Using its own MiXCR run on the RACE reads, TCRdb lists one record per CDR3 protein. The sample contains about 380,000 distinct CDR3 sequences, 6% to 7% of which appear only once. Sequencing was performed on whole blood, taken in connection with sensitization to the hapten diphenylcyclopropenone (DPC). These receptors originate from a woman under 30 with alopecia areata. Some clones in this sample may be carry-over from other donors' samples. CDR3s include the opening cysteine and the closing phenylalanine or tryptophan. The D gene is left open where the match is weak. Rows give clone size only sometimes, using once, few, many, or a class for an expanded clone.

J	D	length	V	size	DNA	CDR3
TRBJ2-3	.	15	TRBV7-9	many	TGTGCCAGCCGGGGCAGTTCTAGTAGCACAGATACGCAGTATTTT	CASRGSSSSTDTQYF
TRBJ1-1	.	16	TRBV7-6	many	TGTGCCAGCAGCTTACGGTCTGACCGGTCGGGAACTGAAGCTTTCTTT	CASSLRSDRSGTEAFF
TRBJ2-1	TRBD1	14	TRBV20-1	.	TGCAGTGCCCTATCCGGGACAGAATACAATGAGCAGTTCTTC	CSALSGTEYNEQFF
TRBJ1-1	TRBD1	13	TRBV7-9	many	TGTGCCAGCAGCACCAGACAGGGTCCTGAAGCTTTCTTT	CASSTRQGPEAFF
TRBJ2-3	.	15	TRBV4-1	many	TGCGCCAGCAGCCAAGATCCGAGGGAGTCAGATACGCAGTATTTT	CASSQDPRESDTQYF
TRBJ1-5	.	14	TRBV3-1	few	TGTGCCAGCAGCCAAGCCTATAGCAATCAGCCCCAGCATTTT	CASSQAYSNQPQHF
TRBJ2-7	.	13	TRBV10-3	few	TGTGCCATCAGTGAGACTGGGGATTACGAGCAGTACTTC	CAISETGDYEQYF
TRBJ2-6	TRBD1	18	TRBV7-2	many	TGTGCCAGCAGCTACTCTCGAGGGGGCAGCTCTGGGGCCAACGTCCTGACTTTC	CASSYSRGGSSGANVLTF
TRBJ1-5	.	15	TRBV20-1	.	TGCAGTGCTAGCCCTCTTGGAGGGGTGGATCAGCCCCAGCATTTT	CSASPLGGVDQPQHF
TRBJ2-5	.	15	TRBV28	few	TGTGCCAGCAGTTTATTTGGGACCGCGATGGAGACCCAGTACTTC	CASSLFGTAMETQYF
TRBJ1-2	TRBD1	16	TRBV5-4	few	TGTGCCAGCAGCATACCGGGACAGGGCATTAACTATGGCTACACCTTC	CASSIPGQGINYGYTF
TRBJ1-1	.	12	TRBV5-6	.	TGTGCCAGCAGCGGGGAGGACACTGAAGCTTTCTTT	CASSGEDTEAFF
TRBJ1-5	.	16	TRBV6-5	.	TGTGCCAGCAGTTACAAGCCTCCCCCCAACAATCAGCCCCAGCATTTT	CASSYKPPPNNQPQHF
TRBJ2-1	TRBD2	14	TRBV20-1	few	TGCAGTGCTAAGAAACTAGCGGGGTGGGATGAGCAGTTCTTC	CSAKKLAGWDEQFF
TRBJ1-4	.	16	TRBV6-5	many	TGTGCCAGCAGAAACACTCGCCAGGGCTCGAATGAAAAACTGTTTTTT	CASRNTRQGSNEKLFF
TRBJ2-7	.	12	TRBV7-2	few	TGTGCCAGCAGCGCAGCCGGCTACGAGCAGTACTTC	CASSAAGYEQYF
TRBJ2-3	TRBD1	15	TRBV7-2	many	TGTGCCAGCAGCTTAGTAGCAGGGGGTGGAGATACGCAGTATTTT	CASSLVAGGGDTQYF
TRBJ1-1	.	13	TRBV6-5	many	TGTGCCAGCAGTCGAAAGATGAACACTGAAGCTTTCTTT	CASSRKMNTEAFF
TRBJ2-3	TRBD2	17	TRBV24-1	few	TGTGCCACCAGTGATCCGACTAGCGGCGTTCTCACAGATACGCAGTATTTT	CATSDPTSGVLTDTQYF
TRBJ2-5	.	16	TRBV25-1	few	TGTGCCAGCCGTCCGGTAGGGACCGTAGTAAGGGAGACCCAGTACTTC	CASRPVGTVVRETQYF
TRBJ2-3	TRBD2	16	TRBV9	.	TGTGCCAGCAGCGTTACTAGCGGGGGGCCTAGAGATACGCAGTATTTT	CASSVTSGGPRDTQYF
TRBJ1-1	TRBD1	16	TRBV11-2	few	TGTGCCAGCAGCTTAACCGCAGGGGGTAAGGACACTGAAGCTTTCTTT	CASSLTAGGKDTEAFF
TRBJ2-1	TRBD1	14	TRBV15	many	TGTGCCACCAGAGGGACAGGGGGCATTAATGAGCAGTTCTTC	CATRGTGGINEQFF
TRBJ2-4	TRBD1	13	TRBV10-3	.	TGTGCCATAAGACAGGGGGACAAAAACATTCAGTACTTC	CAIRQGDKNIQYF
TRBJ1-6	TRBD1	14	TRBV6-2/TRBV6-3	few	TGTGCCAGCAGTAAACGACAGGGCCGGACACCCCTCCACTTT	CASSKRQGRTPLHF
TRBJ2-7	TRBD2	18	TRBV12-3/TRBV12-4	many	TGTGCCAGCAGTTTAGAAGGTAGCGGGGGATTACCTCCCTACGAGCAGTACTTC	CASSLEGSGGLPPYEQYF
TRBJ2-3	TRBD2	15	TRBV6-2/TRBV6-3	few	TGTGCCAGCAGATCAAGCGGGGGCCGCACAGATACGCAGTATTTT	CASRSSGGRTDTQYF
TRBJ2-3	TRBD2	16	TRBV12-3/TRBV12-4	few	TGTGCCAGCAGTTATTATACTAGCGGGGTCACCGATACGCAGTATTTT	CASSYYTSGVTDTQYF
TRBJ1-2	.	15	TRBV12-3/TRBV12-4	few	TGTGCCAGCAGTTTATCTGCAGGACAGAATTATGGCTACACCTTC	CASSLSAGQNYGYTF
TRBJ2-1	.	16	TRBV7-9	.	TGTGCCAGCAGTCCTCAAGGAGCAGGGGCAGGAAATGAGCAGTTCTTC	CASSPQGAGAGNEQFF
TRBJ1-1	TRBD1	14	TRBV20-1	many	TGCAGTGCTAGGTTGACAGGGATGAACACTGAAGCTTTCTTT	CSARLTGMNTEAFF
TRBJ1-5	TRBD1	14	TRBV2	few	TGTGCCAGCAGTGATTTAACAGGGGTGAAGCCCCAGCATTTT	CASSDLTGVKPQHF
TRBJ1-1	.	11	TRBV29-1	many	TGCAGCGTTGACTTACGAGTAGGAGCTTTCTTT	CSVDLRVGAFF
TRBJ2-1	TRBD1	15	TRBV2	few	TGTGCCAGCCAAATCGACAGGGCCTCCTACAATGAGCAGTTCTTC	CASQIDRASYNEQFF
TRBJ2-2	TRBD1	15	TRBV2	.	TGTGCCAGCAGTGAGGGACAGGGGACAGGCGGGGAGCTGTTTTTT	CASSEGQGTGGELFF
TRBJ2-3	TRBD2	18	TRBV6-2/TRBV6-3	many	TGTGCCAGCAAGTCCTGGACTAGCGGGGGCCGATACACAGATACGCAGTATTTT	CASKSWTSGGRYTDTQYF
TRBJ2-1	.	14	TRBV11-2	many	TGTGCCAGCAGCTTAGATCCCTGGAGTGACGAGCAGTTCTTC	CASSLDPWSDEQFF
TRBJ2-1	.	16	TRBV28	many	TGTGCCAGCAGTTCTCCCCGGTCGGGAACAGACAATGAGCAGTTCTTC	CASSSPRSGTDNEQFF
TRBJ2-5	.	12	TRBV3-1	.	TGTGCCAGCAGCCAAAATGAGGGGACCCAGTACTTC	CASSQNEGTQYF
TRBJ1-1	.	16	TRBV6-2/TRBV6-3	.	TGTGCCAGCAGATGGGCGGGGGCAGGATTGAACACTGAAGCTTTCTTT	CASRWAGAGLNTEAFF
TRBJ2-3	.	14	TRBV2	.	TGTGCCAGCGGGGGTGGGAGACCGACAGATACGCAGTATTTT	CASGGGRPTDTQYF
TRBJ2-2	.	13	TRBV6-5	few	TGTGCCAGCAGTTATACCTACACCGGGGAGCTGTTTTTT	CASSYTYTGELFF
TRBJ2-3	.	16	TRBV12-5	few	TGTGCTAGTGGTTTGGTACTCGGGGGCGGGGCAGATACGCAGTATTTT	CASGLVLGGGADTQYF
TRBJ1-2	TRBD1	15	TRBV12-3/TRBV12-4	many	TGTGCCAGCAGCCCTAGACAGGGGGGAGGTTATGGCTACACCTTC	CASSPRQGGGYGYTF
TRBJ2-1	TRBD2	16	TRBV7-9	.	TGTGCCAGCAGCTCCGTACTAGCGGGGGTCTACAATGAGCAGTTCTTC	CASSSVLAGVYNEQFF
TRBJ1-1	TRBD1	18	TRBV7-9	.	TGTGCCAGCAGCTCTATGAGATGGGACAGGGGGCTTGGGACTGAAGCTTTCTTT	CASSSMRWDRGLGTEAFF
TRBJ1-2	.	13	TRBV6-5	many	TGTGCCAGCAGTTATTCAAATAACTATGGCTACACCTTC	CASSYSNNYGYTF
TRBJ2-1	.	12	TRBV7-8	.	TGTGCCAGCAGCTTAGATGGGAGAGAGCAGTTCTTC	CASSLDGREQFF
TRBJ2-1	.	11	TRBV29-1	few	TGCAGCGTCAGCAGGGATGGGGAGCAGTTCTTC	CSVSRDGEQFF
TRBJ2-1	.	18	TRBV24-1	.	TGTGCCACCAGTGATCCCCGTAAGGGGGGAAGGGCCTACAATGAGCAGTTCTTC	CATSDPRKGGRAYNEQFF
TRBJ2-2	.	14	TRBV10-3	few	TGTGCCATCATTGGGACGGAAGGCACCGGGGAGCTGTTTTTT	CAIIGTEGTGELFF
TRBJ1-3	.	15	TRBV18	many	TGTGCCAGCTCATCTGACAGCCTGGGGGGAAACACCATATATTTT	CASSSDSLGGNTIYF
TRBJ2-7	TRBD1	13	TRBV5-1	.	TGCGCCAGCAGCAAACAGGGGCGAGACGAGCAGTACTTC	CASSKQGRDEQYF
TRBJ2-1	TRBD2	14	TRBV2	many	TGTGCCAGCAGTGAAGAGTGGGGAGGGAATGAGCAGTTCTTC	CASSEEWGGNEQFF
TRBJ1-1	TRBD1	15	TRBV20-1	few	TGCAGTGCCTCTACAGGGGCGGGTATGAACACTGAAGCTTTCTTT	CSASTGAGMNTEAFF
TRBJ2-1	.	15	TRBV7-3	.	TGTGCCAGCAGCCAAACAGGGCACTCCTACAATGAGCAGTTCTTC	CASSQTGHSYNEQFF